The 21 T cell receptor beta chains listed next were all sequenced from one sample in a study of blood T cell repertoires in COVID-19 (dated by TCRdb to 2020 to 2022). The library was produced with the immunoSEQ multiplex PCR assay. Not all clones reach the TCRdb copy of this immuneACCESS table, which keeps in-frame sequences only. Checked studies attribute under half of the gap to unresolved V genes and leave the rest unexplained. In all, the sample holds 150,000 to 200,000 clones, and over 75% of those were seen once. The ten biggest clones cover around 0.77% of the sample. Sample: PBMCs or T cells enriched from blood (not recorded which). All receptors come from a woman between 18 and 29 years old who had recovered from COVID-19.

This clone was seen once. This chain connects TRBV7-9 to TRBJ2-3; TRBD1 aligns across 8 bases. With V trimmed by 4 bases and J by 3 bases, 6 bases remained unmatched. CDR3 length: 15 residues. Germline V gene lookup returns CDR1 SEHNR and CDR2 FQNEAQ (reference sequence). CDR3 in amino acids: CASSSGQGRTDTQYF. The CDR3 region has the DNA TGTGCCAGCAGCTCCGGACAGGGACGGACAGATACGCAGTATTTT.

The chain has TRBV29-1 and TRBJ2-7; 11 bases fit TRBD1. This CDR3 has 13 residues. CDR1 is SQVTM and CDR2 is ANQGSEA in the germline V gene. Trimming at V came to 4 bases and at J to 11 bases, leaving 10 bases not matched to a gene. Here the CDR3 reads CSVGGTGGTIEYF. CDR3 bases: TGCAGCGTTGGCGGGACAGGGGGGACGATAGAGTACTTC.

V is TRBV30 and J is TRBJ1-4; D not resolved. V was shortened by 0 bases and J by 8 bases, with 7 bases between the two germline ends. The CDR3 spans 12 residues. Germline CDR1 reads GTSNPN; CDR2 reads SVGIG (reference sequence). CDR3 region: CAWSVPGEKLFF. For the CDR3, the DNA is TGTGCCTGGAGTGTACCGGGGGAAAAACTGTTTTTT.

This clone was recorded once. The chain recombines TRBV3-1 (or the pseudogene TRBV3-2) with TRBJ2-5, with D possibly TRBD2 on 5 matching bases. Germline loops: CDR1 LGHDT, CDR2 YNNKEL (reference sequence). V was cut by 1 base and J by 2 bases, with 8 bases left in between. This CDR3 contains 14 residues. The DNA of the CDR3 is TGTGCCAGCAGCCAAGCGGGGAATCAAGAGACCCAGTACTTC. Translated, it gives CASSQAGNQETQYF.

V and J are TRBV7-6 and TRBJ2-2; 9 bases are a match to TRBD2. CDR3 length equals 18 residues. CDR1 and CDR2 from the germline V gene are SGHVS and FNYEAQ. V shed 2 bases and J 7 bases; nucleotides not matched to a gene: 14. Here the CDR3 reads CASSLSASLAGSVGELFF. The CDR3 bases are TGTGCCAGCAGCTTATCAGCGTCCCTAGCGGGATCCGTCGGGGAGCTGTTTTTT.

The chain uses TRBV7-3 and TRBJ2-3, with 12 bases lining up with TRBD2. Germline V gene lookup returns CDR1 SGHTA and CDR2 FQGTGA. The CDR3 sequence is 14 residues long. J gave up 5 bases and V 3 bases, and 0 bases lay outside the gene matches. This CDR3 is CASSLGLAGDTQYF. The CDR3, as DNA: TGTGCCAGCAGCTTGGGACTAGCGGGAGATACGCAGTATTTT.

The chain recombines TRBV19 with TRBJ2-5; D gene uncertain. The CDR3 spans 14 residues. Germline-derived CDR1 and CDR2 are LNHDA and SQIVND (reference sequence). V was cut by 4 bases and J by 1 base, with 10 bases left in between. The CDR3 nucleotides read TGTGCCAGTAGTAAGGTCAGGTCCCAAGAGACCCAGTACTTC. It is translated as CASSKVRSQETQYF.

This chain connects TRBV10-1 to TRBJ1-3; D remains ambiguous. Per the germline V gene, CDR1 is WNHNN and CDR2 is SYGVQD (reference sequence). The CDR3 consists of 15 residues. Trimming took 2 bases from V and 2 from J, leaving 10 bases between them. DNA for the CDR3: TGCGCCAGCAGTGAGCACCGCGGGACTGGAAACACCATATATTTT. Its protein is CASSEHRGTGNTIYF.

The chain is built from TRBV23-1 and TRBJ2-7; a weak D match, TRBD1 (5 bases). TRBV23-1 is noted as an ORF with a role that remains uncertain. Between the trimmed V and J ends, which lost 0 bases and 6 bases, there was a span of 9 bases. There are 13 residues in the CDR3. The CDR3 bases are TGCGCCAGCAGTCAATCGTCGGACATCGAGCAGTACTTC. Its translation is CASSQSSDIEQYF.

V and J are TRBV7-2 and TRBJ2-7, with D tentatively TRBD2 (6 bases). Per the germline V gene, CDR1 is SGHTA and CDR2 is FQGNSA. The CDR3 is 17 amino acids. V was clipped by 5 bases and J by 0 bases, with 20 bases between them. CDR3 in DNA: TGTGCCAGCAGCCTCGCGGCGGTGGGAGCGGGCTCCTACGAGCAGTACTTC. Amino acids: CASSLAAVGAGSYEQYF.

V and J are TRBV5-1 and TRBJ1-4; TRBD1 matches at 7 bases. Germline V gives CDR1 SGHRS, CDR2 YFSETQ. The CDR3 totals 11 residues. Unmatched junction bases numbered 4, after V lost 5 bases and J lost 12 bases. The CDR3 DNA reads TGCGCCAGCAGGCTCGGGACAGAACTGTTTTTT. This encodes CASRLGTELFF.

The V call is TRBV5-1, the J call TRBJ2-7, with 9 positions matching TRBD2. V was pared by 4 bases and J by 7 bases, with 12 bases of the junction left unmatched. This CDR3 is built from 15 residues. Germline V gives CDR1 SGHRS, CDR2 YFSETQ. The CDR3 spells CASSPRAAGGWEQYF. The DNA for the CDR3 is TGCGCCAGCAGCCCCCGAGCAGCGGGAGGTTGGGAGCAGTACTTC.

The genes are TRBV12-3 or TRBV12-4 and TRBJ2-5, with D tentatively TRBD2 (5 bases). The V gene lost 8 bases and the J gene lost 2 bases, with 12 bases spanning the gap. The length of the CDR3 is 13 residues. Written as DNA, the CDR3 is TGTGCCAGCGGGGAGCGTCCTCAAGAGACCCAGTACTTC. Amino acids: CASGERPQETQYF.

The rearrangement joins TRBV23-1 to TRBJ1-2; D perhaps matches TRBD1 (6 bases). TRBV23-1 is identified as an open reading frame with a role that is uncertain. The V and J ends lost 2 bases and 8 bases respectively, with 15 bases between them. This CDR3 is built from 14 residues. The CDR3 DNA is TGCGCCAGCAGTCAAGGGGGGGGCTTGAGAGGCTACACCTTC. Translation gives CASSQGGGLRGYTF.

The chain employs TRBV10-3 and TRBJ2-5; TRBD1 agrees at 7 bases. The CDR3 has 14 residues. CDR1 and CDR2 from the germline V gene are ENHRY and SYGVKD. J gave up 5 bases and V 8 bases, and 11 bases lay outside the gene matches. The CDR3 loop is CAIDPTGIGETQYF. CDR3 in DNA: TGTGCCATCGACCCGACAGGGATAGGGGAGACCCAGTACTTC.

In nucleotides, the CDR3 is TGTGCCAGCAGCACACTGGGGCTAGCGGAAAACACCGGGGAGCTGTTTTTT. Its protein is CASSTLGLAENTGELFF. The J gene is TRBJ2-2, the V gene TRBV3-1 (or the pseudogene TRBV3-2); 7 nucleotides line up with TRBD2. Losses at the gene ends were 5 bases for V and 2 bases for J; bases not matched to a gene: 11. In germline, CDR1 is LGHDT, CDR2 YNNKEL (reference sequence). This CDR3 comprises 17 residues.

The V call is TRBV6-4, the J call TRBJ1-6, with D possibly matching TRBD1 (6 bases). From germline, CDR1 is MRHNA and CDR2 SNTAGT. With 3 bases removed from V and 7 bases from J, the gap between germline ends came to 7 bases. The CDR3 runs 13 residues. The CDR3 coding sequence is TGTGCCAGCAGTGATGGACAGAATTCACCCCTCCACTTT. Amino acids: CASSDGQNSPLHF.

This chain uses TRBV6-1 with TRBJ2-7; D not resolved. The germline gives CDR1 MNHNS, CDR2 SASEGT. The CDR3 sequence is 15 residues long. V was trimmed by 3 bases and J by 2 bases, leaving 14 bases between them. The CDR3: CASSEGLFGAYEQYF. DNA for the CDR3: TGTGCCAGCAGTGAGGGCTTATTCGGCGCCTACGAGCAGTACTTC.

The chain recombines TRBV7-8 with TRBJ2-1; tentative D call: TRBD2 (6 bases). CDR3 size: 15 residues. Per germline, CDR1 SGHVS and CDR2 FQNEAQ. V was trimmed by 5 bases and J by 0 bases, leaving 11 bases between them. CDR3 sequence: CASSPRLGSYNEQFF. The CDR3 DNA follows: TGTGCCAGCAGCCCACGACTAGGCTCCTACAATGAGCAGTTCTTC.

The chain has TRBV4-1 and TRBJ2-3; possible D gene TRBD2, 7 bases. Germline assignment: CDR1 MGHRA and CDR2 YSYEKL. There are 18 residues in the CDR3. V was pared by 2 bases and J by 6 bases, with 24 bases between. DNA of the CDR3: TGCGCCAGCAGCCAAAGCTGGGAGGGAGTAGGGGGGACCGATACGCAGTATTTT. The encoded protein is CASSQSWEGVGGTDTQYF.

The rearrangement uses TRBV19 and TRBJ2-5; D possibly corresponds to TRBD1 (5 bases). CDR1 and CDR2 from the germline V gene are LNHDA and SQIVND (reference sequence). This CDR3 contains 11 residues. V lost 5 bases, J lost 5 bases, and 6 bases lay in between. The CDR3 protein is CASSPGETQYF. In DNA, the CDR3 is TGTGCCAGTAGTCCAGGGGAGACCCAGTACTTC.